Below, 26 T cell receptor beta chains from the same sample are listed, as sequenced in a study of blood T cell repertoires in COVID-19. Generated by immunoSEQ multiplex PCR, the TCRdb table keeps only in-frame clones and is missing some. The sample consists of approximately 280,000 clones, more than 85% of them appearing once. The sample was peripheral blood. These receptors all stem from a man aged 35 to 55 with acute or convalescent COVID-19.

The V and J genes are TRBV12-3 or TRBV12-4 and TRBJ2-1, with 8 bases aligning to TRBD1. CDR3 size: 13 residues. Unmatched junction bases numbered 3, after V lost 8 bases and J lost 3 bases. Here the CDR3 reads CASGQGHYNEQFF. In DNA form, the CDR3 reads TGTGCCAGCGGACAGGGACACTACAATGAGCAGTTCTTC.

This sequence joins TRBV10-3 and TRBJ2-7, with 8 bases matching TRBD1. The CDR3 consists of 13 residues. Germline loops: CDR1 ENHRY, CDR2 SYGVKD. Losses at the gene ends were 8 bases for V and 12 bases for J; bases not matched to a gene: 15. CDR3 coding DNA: TGTGCCATCCATTCCCCGGGACAGGCCCAAACGTACTTC. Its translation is CAIHSPGQAQTYF.

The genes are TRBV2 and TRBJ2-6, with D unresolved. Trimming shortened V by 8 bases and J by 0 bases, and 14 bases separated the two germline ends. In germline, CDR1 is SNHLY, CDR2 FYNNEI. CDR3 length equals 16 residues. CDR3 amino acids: CASFPSLASGANVLTF. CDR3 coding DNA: TGTGCCAGCTTCCCATCGTTAGCCTCTGGGGCCAACGTCCTGACTTTC.

CDR3 amino acids: CASSLDGGQPQHF. For the CDR3, the DNA is TGCGCCAGCAGCCTAGATGGGGGGCAGCCCCAGCATTTT. The V and J genes are TRBV5-1 and TRBJ1-5; possibly TRBD1 for D (5 bases). V dropped 4 bases and J dropped 7 bases, with 12 bases sitting between them. The CDR3 runs 13 residues. Germline lookup yields CDR1 SGHRS and CDR2 YFSETQ.

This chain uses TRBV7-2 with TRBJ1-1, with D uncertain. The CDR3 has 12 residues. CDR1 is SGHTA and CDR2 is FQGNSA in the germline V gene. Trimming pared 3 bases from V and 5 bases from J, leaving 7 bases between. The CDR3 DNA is TGTGCCAGCAGCTTGGGCGAAACTGAAGCTTTCTTT. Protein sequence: CASSLGETEAFF.

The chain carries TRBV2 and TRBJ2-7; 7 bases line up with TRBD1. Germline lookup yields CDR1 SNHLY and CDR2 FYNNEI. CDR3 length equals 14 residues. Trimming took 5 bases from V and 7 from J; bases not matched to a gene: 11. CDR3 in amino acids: CASSRTGVGLEQYF. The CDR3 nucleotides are TGTGCCAGCAGTCGGACAGGCGTTGGTTTAGAGCAGTACTTC.

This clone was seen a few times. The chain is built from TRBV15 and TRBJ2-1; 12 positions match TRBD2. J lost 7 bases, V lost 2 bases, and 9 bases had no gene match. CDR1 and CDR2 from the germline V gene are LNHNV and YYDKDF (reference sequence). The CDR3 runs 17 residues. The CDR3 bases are TGTGCCACCAGCAGATACAGGACTAGCGGGGTAGTAAATGAGCAGTTCTTC. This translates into CATSRYRTSGVVNEQFF.

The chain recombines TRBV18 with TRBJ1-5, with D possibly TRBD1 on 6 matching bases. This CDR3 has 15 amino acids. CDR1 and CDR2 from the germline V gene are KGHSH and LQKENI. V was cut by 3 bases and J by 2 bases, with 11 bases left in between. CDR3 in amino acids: CASSPQGSGNQPQHF. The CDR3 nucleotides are TGTGCCAGCTCACCCCAGGGGTCGGGCAATCAGCCCCAGCATTTT.

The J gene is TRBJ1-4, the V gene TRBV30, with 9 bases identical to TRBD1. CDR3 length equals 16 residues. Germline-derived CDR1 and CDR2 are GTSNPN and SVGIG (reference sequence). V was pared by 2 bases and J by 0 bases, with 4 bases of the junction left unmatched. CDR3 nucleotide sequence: TGTGCCTGGAGTCGAGGACAGGGGTCAACTAATGAAAAACTGTTTTTT. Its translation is CAWSRGQGSTNEKLFF.

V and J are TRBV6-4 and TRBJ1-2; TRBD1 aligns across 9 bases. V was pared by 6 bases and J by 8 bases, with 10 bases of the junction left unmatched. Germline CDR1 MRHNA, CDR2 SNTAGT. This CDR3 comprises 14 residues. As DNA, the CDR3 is TGTGCCAGCAGCGCCGACAGGGGGATGGGAGGCTACACCTTC. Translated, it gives CASSADRGMGGYTF.

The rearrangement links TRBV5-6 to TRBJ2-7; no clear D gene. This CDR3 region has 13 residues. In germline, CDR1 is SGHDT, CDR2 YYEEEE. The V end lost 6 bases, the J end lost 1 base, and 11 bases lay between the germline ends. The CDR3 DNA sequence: TGTGCCAGCACCATCCCCGGTTCCTACGAGCAGTACTTC. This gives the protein CASTIPGSYEQYF. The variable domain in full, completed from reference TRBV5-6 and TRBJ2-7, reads DAGVTQSPTHLIKTRGQQVTLRCSPKSGHDTVSWYQQALGQGPQFIFQYYEEEERQRGNFPDRFSGHQFPNYSSELNVNALLLGDSALYLCASTIPGSYEQYFGPGTRLTVT.

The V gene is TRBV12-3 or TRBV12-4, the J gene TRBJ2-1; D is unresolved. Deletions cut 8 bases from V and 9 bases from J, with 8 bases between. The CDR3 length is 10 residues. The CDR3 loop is CASAAVEQFF. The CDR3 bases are TGTGCCAGCGCGGCCGTTGAGCAGTTCTTC.

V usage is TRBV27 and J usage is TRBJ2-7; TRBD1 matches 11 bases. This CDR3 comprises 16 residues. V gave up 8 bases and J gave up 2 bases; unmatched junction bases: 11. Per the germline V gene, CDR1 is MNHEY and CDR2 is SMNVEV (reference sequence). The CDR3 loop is CASCPRGQGVTYEQYF. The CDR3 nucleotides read TGTGCCAGCTGTCCGAGGGGACAGGGGGTCACCTACGAGCAGTACTTC.

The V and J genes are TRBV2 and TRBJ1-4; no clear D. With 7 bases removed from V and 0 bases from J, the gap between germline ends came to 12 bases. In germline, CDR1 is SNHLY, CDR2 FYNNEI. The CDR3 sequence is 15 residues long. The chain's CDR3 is CASTESPATNEKLFF. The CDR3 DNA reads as TGTGCCAGCACCGAGTCTCCTGCAACTAATGAAAAACTGTTTTTT. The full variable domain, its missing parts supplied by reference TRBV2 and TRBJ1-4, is EPEVTQTPSHQVTQMGQEVILRCVPISNHLYFYWYRQILGQKVEFLVSFYNNEISEKSEIFDDQFSVERPDGSNFTLKIRSTKLEDSAMYFCASTESPATNEKLFFGSGTQLSVL.

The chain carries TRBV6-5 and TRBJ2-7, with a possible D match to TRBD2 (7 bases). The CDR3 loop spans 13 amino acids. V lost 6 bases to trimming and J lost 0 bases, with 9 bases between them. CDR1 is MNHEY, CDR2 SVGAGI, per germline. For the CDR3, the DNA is TGTGCCAGCAGGGCGGGGGCCTCCTACGAGCAGTACTTC. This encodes CASRAGASYEQYF.

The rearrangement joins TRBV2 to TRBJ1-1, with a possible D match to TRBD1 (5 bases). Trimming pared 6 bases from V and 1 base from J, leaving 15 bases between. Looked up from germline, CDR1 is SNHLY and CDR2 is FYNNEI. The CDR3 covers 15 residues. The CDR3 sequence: CASRPTGGGNTEAFF. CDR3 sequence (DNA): TGTGCCAGCAGGCCTACCGGGGGGGGGAACACTGAAGCTTTCTTT.

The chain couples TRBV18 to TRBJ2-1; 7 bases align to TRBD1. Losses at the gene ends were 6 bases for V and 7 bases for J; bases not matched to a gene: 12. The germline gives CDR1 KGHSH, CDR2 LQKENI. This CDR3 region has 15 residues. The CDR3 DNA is TGTGCCAGCTCCCTCATGACAGGGAAGTTAAATGAGCAGTTCTTC. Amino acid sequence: CASSLMTGKLNEQFF.

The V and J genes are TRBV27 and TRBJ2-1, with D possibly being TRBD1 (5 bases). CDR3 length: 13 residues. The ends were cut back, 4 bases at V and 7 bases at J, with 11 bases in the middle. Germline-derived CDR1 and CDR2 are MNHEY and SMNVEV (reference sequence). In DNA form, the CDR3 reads TGTGCCAGCAGTTGGACACTCACTAATGAGCAGTTCTTC. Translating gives CASSWTLTNEQFF.

CDR3 coding DNA: TGTGCCAGCAGCCGGGCAGGGGGAGTTCGGGATTCACCCCTCCACTTT. This translates into CASSRAGGVRDSPLHF. The rearrangement joins TRBV5-4 to TRBJ1-6; 7 bases are a match to TRBD1. Germline V gene data show CDR1 as SGHNT and CDR2 as YYREEE (reference sequence). This CDR3 contains 16 residues. V dropped 4 bases and J dropped 8; count of bases not matched to a gene: 12.

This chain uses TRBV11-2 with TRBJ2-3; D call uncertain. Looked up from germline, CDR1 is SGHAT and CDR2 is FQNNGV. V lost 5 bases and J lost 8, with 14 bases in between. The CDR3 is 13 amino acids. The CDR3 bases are TGTGCCAGCAGCCGGCTGGCACAGAGTACGCAGTATTTT. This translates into CASSRLAQSTQYF.

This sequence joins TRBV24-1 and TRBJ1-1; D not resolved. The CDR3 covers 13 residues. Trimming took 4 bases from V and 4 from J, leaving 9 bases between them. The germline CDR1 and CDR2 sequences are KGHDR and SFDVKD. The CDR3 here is CATSDRSGTEAFF. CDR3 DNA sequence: TGTGCCACCAGTGACCGGTCGGGCACTGAAGCTTTCTTT.

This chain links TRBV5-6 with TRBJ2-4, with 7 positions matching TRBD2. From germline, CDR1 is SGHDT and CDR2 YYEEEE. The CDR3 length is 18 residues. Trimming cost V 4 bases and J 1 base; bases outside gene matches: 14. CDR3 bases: TGTGCCAGCAGCCCTAGACATGGGGGGGAAAAGGCCAAAAACATTCAGTACTTC. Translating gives CASSPRHGGEKAKNIQYF.

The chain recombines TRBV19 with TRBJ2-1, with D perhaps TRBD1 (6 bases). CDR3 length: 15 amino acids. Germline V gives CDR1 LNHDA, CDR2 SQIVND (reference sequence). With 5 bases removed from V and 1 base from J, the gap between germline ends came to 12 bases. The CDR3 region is CASSPGTLSYNEQFF. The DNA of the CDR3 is TGTGCCAGTAGTCCCGGGACACTGTCCTACAATGAGCAGTTCTTC.

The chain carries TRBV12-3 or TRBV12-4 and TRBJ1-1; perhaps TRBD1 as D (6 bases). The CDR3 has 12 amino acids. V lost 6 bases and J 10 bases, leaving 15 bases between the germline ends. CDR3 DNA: TGTGCCAGCAGGACACAGGGAACGTCAGCTTTCTTT. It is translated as CASRTQGTSAFF.

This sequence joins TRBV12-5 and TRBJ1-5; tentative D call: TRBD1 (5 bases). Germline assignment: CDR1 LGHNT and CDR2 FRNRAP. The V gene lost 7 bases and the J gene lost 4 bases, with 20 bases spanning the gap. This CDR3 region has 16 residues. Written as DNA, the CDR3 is TGTGCTAGTGCCCTAAGCCCGGACACCACAAATCAGCCCCAGCATTTT. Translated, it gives CASALSPDTTNQPQHF. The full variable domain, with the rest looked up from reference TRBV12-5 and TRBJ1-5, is DARVTQTPRHKVTEMGQEVTMRCQPILGHNTVFWYRQTMMQGLELLAYFRNRAPLDDSGMPKDRFSAEMPDATLATLKIQPSEPRDSAVYFCASALSPDTTNQPQHFGDGTRLSIL.

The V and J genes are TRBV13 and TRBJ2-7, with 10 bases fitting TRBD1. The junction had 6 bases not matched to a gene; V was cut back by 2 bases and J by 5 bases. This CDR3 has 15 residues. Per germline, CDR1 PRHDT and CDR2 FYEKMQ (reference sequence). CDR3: CASSLSPGTGDEQYF. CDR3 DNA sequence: TGTGCCAGCAGCTTAAGCCCCGGGACAGGGGACGAGCAGTACTTC.